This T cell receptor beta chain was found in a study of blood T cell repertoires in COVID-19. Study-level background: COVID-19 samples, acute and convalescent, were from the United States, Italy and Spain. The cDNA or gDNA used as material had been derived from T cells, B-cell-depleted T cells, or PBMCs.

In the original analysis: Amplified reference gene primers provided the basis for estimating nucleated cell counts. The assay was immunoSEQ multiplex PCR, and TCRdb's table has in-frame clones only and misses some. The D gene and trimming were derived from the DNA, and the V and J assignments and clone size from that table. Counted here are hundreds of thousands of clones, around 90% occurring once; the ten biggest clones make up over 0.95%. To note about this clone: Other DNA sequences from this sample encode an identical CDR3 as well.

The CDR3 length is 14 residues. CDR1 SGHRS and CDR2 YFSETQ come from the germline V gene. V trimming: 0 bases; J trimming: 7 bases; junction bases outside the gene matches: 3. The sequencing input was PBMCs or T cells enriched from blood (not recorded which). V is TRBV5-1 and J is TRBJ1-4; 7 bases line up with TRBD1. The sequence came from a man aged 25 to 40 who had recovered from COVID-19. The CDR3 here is CASSLGQGGEKLFF. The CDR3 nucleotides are TGCGCCAGCAGCTTGGGACAGGGTGGTGAAAAACTGTTTTTT.